Listed here are 19 T cell receptor beta chains from one sample, sequenced in a study of cytomegalovirus exposure and HLA in healthy donors (TCRdb year 2017). The library was generated by the immunoSEQ multiplex PCR assay. For the multiplex PCR, a mixture combining 60 forward primers for TCR Vbeta segments and 13 reverse primers for TCR Jbeta segments was used. TCRdb took this table from immuneACCESS and kept in-frame rearrangements with V and J called. Such tables lack part of the clones; where checked against another copy, unresolved V genes explain under half of the gap, and the rest is unexplained. Recorded for this sample are 150,000 to 200,000 clones; roughly 77% of them occurred a single time. About 11% of the sample is in the top ten clones. The material sequenced was PBMCs. All receptors come from a man aged 18 to 29 in good health and CMV-seropositive.

The CDR3 region is CASSLDGRERVGELFF. CDR3 nucleotide sequence: TGTGCCAGCAGCTTAGATGGGCGGGAGAGGGTCGGGGAGCTGTTTTTT. The rearrangement uses TRBV7-2 and TRBJ2-2, with TRBD2 matching 7 bases. The CDR3 is made up of 16 amino acids. Germline CDR1 SGHTA, CDR2 FQGNSA. V gave up 1 base and J gave up 7 bases; unmatched junction bases: 9. Complete variable domain (other parts from reference TRBV7-2 and TRBJ2-2): GAGVSQSPSNKVTEKGKDVELRCDPISGHTALYWYRQSLGQGLEFLIYFQGNSAPDKSGLPSDRFSAERTGGSVSTLTIQRTQQEDSAVYLCASSLDGRERVGELFFGEGSRLTVL.

The chain has TRBV5-1 and TRBJ1-4; 7 positions agree with TRBD1. V shed 4 bases and J 0 bases; nucleotides not matched to a gene: 3. Germline V gene lookup returns CDR1 SGHRS and CDR2 YFSETQ. The CDR3 loop spans 15 amino acids. The CDR3 sequence is CASSGDSATNEKLFF. For the CDR3, the DNA is TGCGCCAGCAGCGGGGACAGCGCAACTAATGAAAAACTGTTTTTT.

V usage is TRBV7-8 and J usage is TRBJ1-3, with TRBD1 identical over 8 bases. The CDR3 extends over 15 amino acids. Germline lookup yields CDR1 SGHVS and CDR2 FQNEAQ. Losses at the gene ends were 5 bases for V and 0 bases for J; bases not matched to a gene: 3. CDR3 in amino acids: CASSPGGSSGNTIYF. The CDR3 DNA is TGTGCCAGCAGCCCAGGGGGCTCCTCTGGAAACACCATATATTTT.

The chain has TRBV2 and TRBJ2-3; 12 bases align to TRBD2. The CDR3 is made up of 16 amino acids. The V segment lost 5 bases and the J segment 5 bases; nucleotides outside the gene matches: 8. Per germline, CDR1 SNHLY and CDR2 FYNNEI. The CDR3 region has the DNA TGTGCCAGCAGTATGCTGACTAGCGGGAGTCGAGATACGCAGTATTTT. Its translation: CASSMLTSGSRDTQYF.

There are a few counts of this clone. The V call is TRBV5-1, the J call TRBJ2-3; the D is unclear. Germline CDR1 is SGHRS and CDR2 is YFSETQ. The V gene lost 1 base and the J gene lost 4 bases, with 10 bases spanning the gap. The CDR3 runs 14 residues. CDR3 sequence reads: CASSLILDSDTQYF. As DNA, the CDR3 is TGCGCCAGCAGCTTGATTTTAGATTCAGATACGCAGTATTTT.

This clone appeared a few times. An end of the junction does not agree with germline; a read error may underlie this. This chain connects TRBV6-1 to TRBJ1-4; 7 bases agree with TRBD1. The CDR3 totals 15 residues. From germline, CDR1 is MNHNS and CDR2 SASEGT. In DNA form, the CDR3 reads TGTGCCAGCAATGAAGGAGGGGCAGGGGGGGAAAAACTGTTTTTT. Translation gives CASNEGGAGGEKLFF.

V usage is TRBV28 and J usage is TRBJ2-5, with D possibly TRBD2 on 7 matching bases. The CDR3 sequence is 16 residues long. The V gene's germline CDR1 is MDHEN and CDR2 SYDVKM. The germline V and J ends were trimmed by 5 bases and 5 bases, with 21 bases remaining between them. CDR3 region: CASSPWGGASDETQYF. The CDR3 nucleotides are TGTGCCAGCAGTCCGTGGGGGGGGGCATCCGACGAGACCCAGTACTTC.

V usage is TRBV27 and J usage is TRBJ1-2; 8 bases line up with TRBD1. The CDR3 has 14 amino acids. Looked up from germline, CDR1 is MNHEY and CDR2 is SMNVEV (reference sequence). The J segment lost 6 bases and the V segment lost 1 base, leaving 4 bases of the junction unmatched. For the CDR3, the DNA is TGTGCCAGCAGTTTATTTGCAGGGGGCGATGGCTACACCTTC. Protein product: CASSLFAGGDGYTF.

The rearrangement links TRBV5-6 to TRBJ2-1; the D is unclear. Trimming removed 3 bases from V and 10 bases from J, with 14 bases in between. The CDR3 covers 13 residues. Germline V CDR1 and CDR2: SGHDT, YYEEEE. The CDR3 sequence: CASSSTMELEQFF. The CDR3 DNA reads TGTGCCAGCAGCTCAACTATGGAACTGGAGCAGTTCTTC.

The chain is built from TRBV29-1 and TRBJ2-7; 9 bases map to TRBD2. The CDR3 contains 13 residues. The V gene end was trimmed by 6 bases and the J gene end by 2 bases; junction bases not matched to a gene: 5. CDR1 is SQVTM, CDR2 ANQGSEA, per germline. The CDR3 coding sequence is TGCAGCGTAGGGACTAGCTTCACCTACGAGCAGTACTTC. Protein product: CSVGTSFTYEQYF.

This clone was seen only a few times. The gene calls are TRBV27 and TRBJ2-1; a weak D match, TRBD1 (6 bases). Germline V gene sequence: CDR1 MNHEY, CDR2 SMNVEV (reference sequence). Trimming took 5 bases from V and 12 from J, leaving 14 bases between them. The CDR3 is 12 amino acids. CDR3 DNA sequence: TGTGCCAGCAGTAGATCAGGGGATAGGCAGTTCTTC. Translated, it gives CASSRSGDRQFF.

The genes are TRBV28 and TRBJ2-5; D is undetermined. V shed 6 bases and J shed 0 bases, with 17 bases lying between them. The CDR3 loop spans 16 amino acids. Germline CDR1 reads MDHEN; CDR2 reads SYDVKM. The CDR3 DNA reads TGTGCCAGCAGCCCTCCATCTGCGGCGGACCAAGAGACCCAGTACTTC. As protein: CASSPPSAADQETQYF.

The chain has TRBV19 and TRBJ2-1; TRBD1 agrees at 8 bases. With 7 bases clipped from V and 6 bases from J, the junction kept 5 bases outside the gene matches. This CDR3 comprises 13 residues. In germline, CDR1 is LNHDA, CDR2 SQIVND (reference sequence). The CDR3 region is CASTTDRGNEQFF. The DNA of the CDR3 is TGTGCCAGTACCACAGACAGGGGCAATGAGCAGTTCTTC.

The V call is TRBV4-2, the J call TRBJ2-1; 12 nucleotides line up with TRBD2. V lost 1 base, J lost 2 bases, and 3 bases stayed unmatched. Germline CDR1 is LGHNA and CDR2 is YNFKEQ. The CDR3 is 17 residues long. CDR3 residues: CASSQGASGRAYNEQFF. CDR3 DNA sequence: TGTGCCAGCAGCCAAGGGGCTAGCGGGAGGGCCTACAATGAGCAGTTCTTC.

In its sample, this clone was seen a few times. The gene calls are TRBV5-5 and TRBJ2-7, with 8 positions matching TRBD1. Germline trimming cut 4 bases from V and 3 bases from J; bases unmatched to any gene: 3. The germline V gene has CDR1 SGHKS and CDR2 YYEKEE (reference sequence). The CDR3 totals 13 residues. For the CDR3, the DNA is TGTGCCAGCAGCGAGGGGACAGGCTACGAGCAGTACTTC. It specifies CASSEGTGYEQYF.

The genes are TRBV27 and TRBJ1-1; 9 nucleotides line up with TRBD1. Germline V CDR1 and CDR2: MNHEY, SMNVEV (reference sequence). The CDR3 length is 14 residues. V gave up 4 bases and J gave up 9 bases; unmatched junction bases: 9. CDR3 loop: CASSSLRTGDQAFF. The CDR3 coding sequence is TGTGCCAGCAGTTCCCTCAGGACAGGGGACCAAGCTTTCTTT.

The chain recombines TRBV19 with TRBJ1-5; D is undetermined. The CDR3 is 14 amino acids. The germline gives CDR1 LNHDA, CDR2 SQIVND (reference sequence). Trimming removed 6 bases at V and 0 bases at J, with 9 bases between. Here the CDR3 reads CASRSGNSNQPQHF. CDR3 nucleotides: TGTGCCAGTAGGTCCGGGAATAGCAATCAGCCCCAGCATTTT.

V and J are TRBV6-6 and TRBJ2-5; a possible D gene is TRBD2 (5 bases). Germline CDR1 MNHNY, CDR2 SVGAGI (reference sequence). Trimming took 5 bases from V and 5 from J, leaving 9 bases between them. CDR3 length: 12 amino acids. In DNA form, the CDR3 reads TGTGCCAGCAGTACGGGGTGGGAGACCCAGTACTTC. As protein: CASSTGWETQYF.

The V and J genes are TRBV28 and TRBJ2-7, with D hard to call. This CDR3 has 12 amino acids. The germline V and J ends were trimmed by 4 bases and 6 bases, with 10 bases remaining between them. Per germline, CDR1 MDHEN and CDR2 SYDVKM. The CDR3 DNA is TGTGCCAGCAGTTACCCAATGCGCGAGCAGTACTTC. Its translation is CASSYPMREQYF.